A single sample is the source of the 10 T cell receptor beta chains below, sequenced in a study of PD-L1 blockade in urothelial cancer. Some clones are missing from TCRdb's copy, which holds only in-frame ones; the method was immunoSEQ multiplex PCR. The data show approximately 80,000 clones, about 80% seen once. Material: PBMCs, obtained around atezolizumab (anti-PD-L1) treatment. These receptor sequences come from a man between 70 and 80 years old with urothelial cancer.

The chain uses TRBV5-1 and TRBJ1-1, with TRBD1 as a possible D gene (5 bases). The CDR3 has 13 amino acids. Germline assignment: CDR1 SGHRS and CDR2 YFSETQ. The ends were cut back, 5 bases at V and 1 base at J, with 9 bases in the middle. The CDR3 spells CASRQDTNTEAFF. The DNA for the CDR3 is TGCGCCAGCAGACAGGACACGAACACTGAAGCTTTCTTT.

The chain has TRBV4-3 and TRBJ2-2, with D tentatively TRBD2 (6 bases). Germline V CDR1 and CDR2: LGHNA, YSLEER. This CDR3 region has 13 residues. V was trimmed by 0 bases and J by 8 bases, leaving 7 bases between them. The CDR3 sequence: CASSQDAGGELFF. For the CDR3, the DNA is TGCGCCAGCAGCCAAGACGCGGGAGGGGAGCTGTTTTTT.

This clone was recorded at least ten times. The chain links TRBV5-4 to TRBJ1-3, with 10 bases matching TRBD1. The ends lost 2 bases at V and 7 bases at J; junction bases unmatched: 3. Looked up from germline, CDR1 is SGHNT and CDR2 is YYREEE (reference sequence). This CDR3 is built from 14 residues. The CDR3 sequence: CASSFDRGRNTIYF. The CDR3 bases are TGTGCCAGCAGCTTCGACAGGGGGCGGAACACCATATATTTT.

The rearrangement uses TRBV7-9 and TRBJ2-5; 7 nucleotides match TRBD1. The CDR3 totals 14 residues. The germline V gene has CDR1 SEHNR and CDR2 FQNEAQ (reference sequence). The V and J ends lost 6 bases and 5 bases, in that order; junction bases with no gene match: 9. This CDR3 reads CASREVTGEETQYF. CDR3 in DNA: TGTGCCAGCAGGGAGGTTACAGGGGAGGAGACCCAGTACTTC.

This chain connects TRBV5-8 to TRBJ1-5, with D perhaps matching TRBD1 (5 bases). The V gene's germline CDR1 is SGHTS and CDR2 YDEGEE. V lost 2 bases and J lost 2, with 8 bases in between. The CDR3 has 14 amino acids. CDR3 sequence reads: CASSLRGGNQPQHF. The CDR3 region has the DNA TGTGCCAGCAGCTTACGGGGGGGCAATCAGCCCCAGCATTTT.

The V and J genes are TRBV30 and TRBJ2-5, with TRBD2 identical over 8 bases. J was trimmed by 5 bases and V by 4 bases; bases with no gene match: 6. The CDR3 runs 13 residues. Germline V CDR1 and CDR2: GTSNPN, SVGIG (reference sequence). In nucleotides, the CDR3 is TGTGCCTGGACAGCGGGAGTACAGGAGACCCAGTACTTC. Encoded protein: CAWTAGVQETQYF.

The rearrangement links TRBV7-3 to TRBJ2-5, with TRBD2 matching 12 bases. The CDR3 covers 16 residues. CDR1 SGHTA and CDR2 FQGTGA come from the germline V gene. V lost 5 bases to trimming and J lost 5 bases; unmatched junction nucleotides: 9. The CDR3 nucleotides read TGTGCCAGCAGCCCCTCGACTAGCGGGGGCGGGGAGACCCAGTACTTC. It translates to CASSPSTSGGGETQYF.

The chain uses TRBV19 and TRBJ2-7; possible D gene TRBD2, 5 bases. The CDR3 totals 12 residues. Trimming pared 3 bases from V and 4 bases from J, leaving 7 bases between. Germline assignment: CDR1 LNHDA and CDR2 SQIVND (reference sequence). The CDR3 here is CASSIGLYEQYF. The CDR3 DNA sequence: TGTGCCAGTAGTATCGGACTTTACGAGCAGTACTTC.

This chain uses TRBV19 with TRBJ2-3; the match to TRBD2 covers 12 bases. The CDR3 spans 18 residues. CDR1 and CDR2 from the germline V gene are LNHDA and SQIVND (reference sequence). V shed 7 bases and J 6 bases; nucleotides not matched to a gene: 17. In DNA form, the CDR3 reads TGTGCCAGTAATGACAGATACCAACTAGCGGGAGGTATGGATACGCAGTATTTT. It yields the protein CASNDRYQLAGGMDTQYF.

The chain recombines TRBV5-1 with TRBJ2-3, with D possibly matching TRBD2 (6 bases). Trimming removed 0 bases from V and 6 bases from J, with 11 bases in between. Germline CDR1 SGHRS, CDR2 YFSETQ. There are 14 residues in the CDR3. This CDR3 is CASSLDFGGDTQYF. The CDR3 bases are TGCGCCAGCAGCTTGGACTTTGGGGGGGATACGCAGTATTTT.